This passage covers 5 T cell receptor beta chains from one sample sequenced in a study of control samples from healthy donors and cancer patients. Assay used: immunoSEQ multiplex PCR; TCRdb lists only in-frame clones, some missing. Of about 180,000 clones detected, 90% to 95% appear once; the ten largest clones hold over 1.1%. Sequencing used blood. The source is a man aged 30 to 39 in good health.

This chain joins TRBV7-8 and TRBJ2-1; weak D call: TRBD2 (6 bases). V was clipped by 2 bases and J by 0 bases, with 14 bases between them. Germline CDR1 SGHVS, CDR2 FQNEAQ. This CDR3 is built from 17 residues. This CDR3 is CASSLRGAGSSYNEQFF. The CDR3 DNA reads TGTGCCAGCAGCTTACGGGGCGCGGGAAGCTCCTACAATGAGCAGTTCTTC.

J is TRBJ2-1 and V is TRBV28; 8 nucleotides agree with TRBD2. Losses at the gene ends were 7 bases for V and 1 base for J; bases not matched to a gene: 9. The CDR3 contains 16 residues. The germline gives CDR1 MDHEN, CDR2 SYDVKM. CDR3 in DNA: TGTGCCAGCACATCCTTCGGGGGGGGATCCTACAATGAGCAGTTCTTC. This gives the protein CASTSFGGGSYNEQFF.

V usage is TRBV25-1 and J usage is TRBJ1-3; no clear D gene. Trimming stripped 7 bases from V and 0 bases from J, with 7 bases between. Germline V gene data show CDR1 as MGHDK and CDR2 as SYGVNS. CDR3 size: 13 residues. The CDR3 is CASNPGSGNTIYF. CDR3 sequence (DNA): TGTGCCAGCAACCCGGGCTCTGGAAACACCATATATTTT.

This clone was recorded once. The chain links TRBV5-1 to TRBJ2-7; D remains ambiguous. Trimming removed 4 bases at V and 6 bases at J, with 11 bases between. The CDR3 has 12 amino acids. Germline V gene data show CDR1 as SGHRS and CDR2 as YFSETQ. CDR3 sequence: CASSPGRPEQYF. For the CDR3, the DNA is TGCGCCAGCAGCCCCGGTAGGCCCGAGCAGTACTTC.

J is TRBJ2-1 and V is TRBV4-1; D gene uncertain. Germline lookup yields CDR1 MGHRA and CDR2 YSYEKL. V shed 4 bases and J shed 0 bases, with 13 bases lying between them. The CDR3 consists of 16 residues. The CDR3 is CASSPQIFSSYNEQFF. The CDR3 nucleotides read TGCGCCAGCAGCCCGCAGATCTTCAGCTCCTACAATGAGCAGTTCTTC.